This TCR beta chain came from a study of long-term antiretroviral therapy in people with HIV. This was the immunoSEQ v3.0 assay at survey level. Only in-frame clones appear in the TCRdb table, and some are missing; sequencing was by immunoSEQ multiplex PCR. The sample consists of more than 20,000 clones, 80% to 85% of them appearing once. By sample share, this clone is large. Trimming took off 9 bases at V and 7 bases at J, with 11 bases between the two ends. From germline, CDR1 is SGHRS and CDR2 YFSETQ. This CDR3 has 11 residues. This sequence was found in a woman aged 45-65 years with HIV. The material sequenced was unsorted PBMCs, taken 1.9 years after starting antiretroviral therapy. The chain uses TRBV5-1 and TRBJ1-5; no clear D gene. This CDR3 is CAIRREQPQHF. CDR3 bases: TGCGCCATCCGGCGGGAACAGCCCCAGCATTTT.